The 3 T cell receptor beta chains below all came from one sample that was sequenced in a study of multiple sclerosis patients with progressive multifocal leukoencephalopathy. The time point: approximately twelve months of natalizumab therapy. The repertoire was sequenced with immunoSEQ multiplex PCR; TCRdb's copy has only in-frame clones and lacks some. The table has tens of thousands of clones, 90% seen once. The sequencing here drew on PBMCs, taken from a patient treated with natalizumab. These receptors were obtained from a human donor with multiple sclerosis.

The V gene is TRBV19, the J gene TRBJ1-1; D gene uncertain. Trimming removed 4 bases from V and 5 bases from J, with 11 bases in between. This CDR3 spans 13 amino acids. Germline V lookup: CDR1 LNHDA, CDR2 SQIVND (reference sequence). The CDR3 here is CASSNGVRTEAFF. DNA for the CDR3: TGTGCCAGTAGTAATGGCGTGAGGACTGAAGCTTTCTTT.

The V gene is TRBV14, the J gene TRBJ1-4; 8 bases line up with TRBD1. V gave up 1 base and J gave up 5 bases; unmatched junction bases: 6. CDR1 and CDR2 from the germline V gene are SGHDN and FVKESK. The CDR3 spans 16 residues. The CDR3 protein is CASSQAWTGLNEKLFF. CDR3 DNA: TGTGCCAGCAGCCAAGCTTGGACAGGGCTCAATGAAAAACTGTTTTTT.

The rearrangement uses TRBV19 and TRBJ1-2; TRBD1 is a possible D gene (6 bases). This CDR3 region has 15 residues. The V end lost 1 base, the J end lost 8 bases, and 17 bases lay between the germline ends. CDR1 and CDR2 from the germline V gene are LNHDA and SQIVND (reference sequence). CDR3 in amino acids: CASSIGRQGIRGYTF. In DNA, the CDR3 is TGTGCCAGTAGTATAGGACGGCAGGGGATACGGGGCTACACCTTC.